These 7 T cell receptor beta chains were all obtained from the same sample, sequenced in a study of blood T cell repertoires in COVID-19. Produced via immunoSEQ multiplex PCR; TCRdb's table is partial and in-frame only. The table records some 140,000 clones, around 76% of them present only once. Material: peripheral blood. Receptors were obtained from a man older than 75 with acute or convalescent COVID-19.

The rearrangement joins TRBV28 to TRBJ1-1; perhaps TRBD1 as D (5 bases). This CDR3 is 13 amino acids long. Germline V lookup: CDR1 MDHEN, CDR2 SYDVKM. Trimming took 3 bases from V and 7 from J, leaving 12 bases between them. This CDR3 is CASSLGQGYEAFF. CDR3 nucleotide sequence: TGTGCCAGCAGTTTGGGGCAGGGTTATGAAGCTTTCTTT.

This chain links TRBV28 with TRBJ1-5; D is unresolved. Germline CDR1 reads MDHEN; CDR2 reads SYDVKM. This CDR3 contains 15 residues. Deletions cut 6 bases from V and 2 bases from J, with 14 bases between. CDR3 sequence: CASRALLNGNQPQHF. The CDR3 DNA sequence: TGTGCCAGCAGAGCCCTACTAAACGGCAATCAGCCCCAGCATTTT. Supplemented by reference TRBV28 and TRBJ1-5, the full variable domain reads DVKVTQSSRYLVKRTGEKVFLECVQDMDHENMFWYRQDPGLGLRLIYFSYDVKMKEKGDIPEGYSVSREKKERFSLILESASTNQTSMYLCASRALLNGNQPQHFGDGTRLSIL.

This rearrangement joins TRBV28 to TRBJ1-2; D remains ambiguous. The CDR3 contains 18 residues. Trimming stripped 2 bases from V and 1 base from J, with 20 bases between. Germline V CDR1 and CDR2: MDHEN, SYDVKM. CDR3 amino acids: CASSLTGLGGPLNYGYTF. CDR3 DNA: TGTGCCAGCAGTTTAACGGGATTGGGAGGGCCTCTTAACTATGGCTACACCTTC.

The CDR3 protein is CASSYSQTDWTYEQYF. DNA for the CDR3: TGTGCCAGCAGTTACTCGCAGACAGACTGGACCTACGAGCAGTACTTC. This chain links TRBV6-6 with TRBJ2-7; weak D call: TRBD1 (5 bases). Trimming removed 0 bases at V and 2 bases at J, with 14 bases between. Looked up from germline, CDR1 is MNHNY and CDR2 is SVGAGI (reference sequence). The CDR3 is 16 residues long.

The gene calls are TRBV7-2 and TRBJ2-5; D is perhaps TRBD2 (5 bases). From germline, CDR1 is SGHTA and CDR2 FQGNSA. This CDR3 has 12 residues. Trimming took off 6 bases at V and 7 bases at J, with 12 bases between the two ends. This chain's CDR3 is CASSDNGGTQYF. The CDR3 nucleotides are TGTGCCAGCAGTGATAATGGAGGGACCCAGTACTTC.

This chain uses TRBV11-3 with TRBJ2-2; D is uncertain. The CDR3 has 14 amino acids. CDR1 and CDR2 (germline): SGHNT, YENEEA. V was clipped by 3 bases and J by 7 bases, with 12 bases between them. CDR3 sequence reads: CASSFHRRNGELFF. Written as DNA, the CDR3 is TGTGCCAGCAGCTTTCACCGTAGAAACGGGGAGCTGTTTTTT.

This chain connects TRBV11-2 to TRBJ2-1; a weak D match, TRBD2 (7 bases). Germline CDR1 reads SGHAT; CDR2 reads FQNNGV. Trimming stripped 0 bases from V and 5 bases from J, with 11 bases between. This CDR3 comprises 15 residues. CDR3 bases: TGTGCCAGCAGCTTAGACGGGGGGCCCGACAATGAGCAGTTCTTC. Amino acid sequence: CASSLDGGPDNEQFF.